The 30 T cell receptor beta chains below come from one sample, sequenced in a study of blood T cells in healthy people across ages. Next came a second PCR, run for about 7 to 12 cycles, which used a sample-barcoded 5' primer along with a J-beta primer mix. In TCRdb, the 5' RACE reads were re-called with MiXCR into one record per CDR3 protein. The data show approximately 1,100,000 distinct CDR3 sequences, 35% to 55% seen once. Sequenced sample: blood. The receptors stem from a woman aged 55-69 years in good health.

This clonotype was seen a few times. The chain joins TRBV29-1 to TRBJ2-5; a weak D match, TRBD1 (6 bases). The CDR3 runs 12 residues. Germline CDR1 reads SQVTM; CDR2 reads ANQGSEA. V lost 3 bases, J lost 5 bases, and 10 bases lay in between. The CDR3 DNA reads as TGCAGCGTTGACCAGGGGTCCGAGACCCAGTACTTC. This encodes CSVDQGSETQYF.

V usage is TRBV29-1 and J usage is TRBJ2-3; no clear D gene. The germline V and J ends were trimmed by 2 bases and 2 bases, with 11 bases remaining between them. The CDR3 has 14 residues. Germline CDR1 SQVTM, CDR2 ANQGSEA. CDR3 in DNA: TGCAGCGTTGAAATAGCACGGGTCACAGATACGCAGTATTTT. Protein: CSVEIARVTDTQYF.

As for this clonotype: With a much larger clone just one base away, this may be a read error. The V gene is TRBV29-1, the J gene TRBJ2-7, with a weak D call TRBD2 (6 bases). This CDR3 has 11 amino acids. CDR1 and CDR2 (germline): SQVTM, ANQGSEA. For the CDR3, the DNA is TGCAGCGTTGTAAAGCTACGGGAGCAGTCCTTC. The encoded protein is CSVVKLREQSF.

This clonotype was seen a few times. The chain carries TRBV4-1 and TRBJ2-4, with D uncertain. Trimming pared 4 bases from V and 6 bases from J, leaving 16 bases between. CDR3 length: 15 residues. Germline V gene lookup returns CDR1 MGHRA and CDR2 YSYEKL. The CDR3 loop reads CASSPHVDLLNIQYF. CDR3 DNA sequence: TGCGCCAGCAGCCCCCACGTGGACCTACTAAACATTCAGTACTTC.

This clonotype turned up a few times. V gene TRBV5-1 combines with J gene TRBJ1-1; the D is unclear. This CDR3 is 13 amino acids long. V was pared by 4 bases and J by 7 bases, with 14 bases between. Germline V gene data show CDR1 as SGHRS and CDR2 as YFSETQ. CDR3: CASSLETRSEAFF. The CDR3 DNA follows: TGCGCCAGCAGCCTCGAAACTAGGAGTGAAGCTTTCTTT.

This clonotype appeared many times. A much larger clonotype is one base distant, so this may be a read error. The chain has TRBV28 and TRBJ2-7; no clear D. The length of the CDR3 is 14 residues. Trimming cost V 5 bases and J 2 bases, with 13 bases left between them. Germline V gene data show CDR1 as MDHEN and CDR2 as SYDVKM. CDR3 sequence: CASSVAQPPYEQYF. CDR3 DNA: TGTGCCAGCAGTGTGGCCCAGCCCCCCTACGAGCAGTACTTC.

About this clonotype itself: Possible read error: a much larger clone is one base away. This rearrangement joins TRBV29-1 to TRBJ2-7, with 9 bases that match TRBD1. The germline gives CDR1 SQVTM, CDR2 ANQGSEA. The CDR3 consists of 10 residues. J lost 11 bases, V lost 4 bases, and 3 bases had no gene match. The CDR3 spells CSVVTGGEYF. The CDR3 region has the DNA TGCAGCGTTGTAACAGGGGGCGAGTACTTC.

This chain connects TRBV6-2 or TRBV6-3 to TRBJ1-2; unclear D gene. Germline loops: CDR1 MNHEY, CDR2 SVGEGT. Trimming pared 6 bases from V and 0 bases from J, leaving 8 bases between. This CDR3 is built from 13 residues. CDR3 in DNA: TGTGCCAGCAGGGAGACCACTAACTATGGCTACACCTTC. It codes for CASRETTNYGYTF.

The chain has TRBV5-1 and TRBJ2-1; 11 nucleotides agree with TRBD2. Germline V CDR1 and CDR2: SGHRS, YFSETQ. V was clipped by 8 bases and J by 2 bases; unmatched bases: 27. The CDR3 runs to 22 residues. The CDR3 sequence is CARPTGTSGLRKPRSPYNEQFF. In nucleotides, the CDR3 is TGCGCCAGACCTACCGGGACTAGCGGTCTCCGTAAGCCTCGGAGCCCCTACAATGAGCAGTTCTTC.

The gene calls are TRBV27 and TRBJ2-7; D may be TRBD1 (6 bases). The germline CDR1 and CDR2 sequences are MNHEY and SMNVEV (reference sequence). Trimming took 4 bases from V and 1 from J, leaving 17 bases between them. The CDR3 is 16 amino acids. The CDR3 DNA reads TGTGCCAGCAGTTCCCTCACCGGGACACCGTCCTACGAGCAGTACTTC. Its translation is CASSSLTGTPSYEQYF.

This clonotype was found a few times. This sequence joins TRBV28 and TRBJ2-6; D is unclear. With 5 bases removed from V and 2 bases from J, the gap between germline ends came to 10 bases. Germline lookup yields CDR1 MDHEN and CDR2 SYDVKM. There are 15 residues in the CDR3. This CDR3 reads CASSPASPGANVLTF. The DNA for the CDR3 is TGTGCCAGCAGTCCGGCGAGCCCTGGGGCCAACGTCCTGACTTTC.

The V gene is TRBV2, the J gene TRBJ1-1; perhaps TRBD1 as D (5 bases). V lost 0 bases and J lost 10, with 12 bases in between. The CDR3 has 13 amino acids. The germline CDR1 and CDR2 sequences are SNHLY and FYNNEI. This chain's CDR3 is CASSEARAGGAFF. CDR3 bases: TGTGCCAGCAGTGAAGCCCGGGCGGGGGGAGCTTTCTTT.

The chain combines TRBV10-3 with TRBJ2-4; D might be TRBD2 (5 bases). Judging by the DNA end, TRBJ2-7 fits better; the J call may be wrong. Germline loops: CDR1 ENHRY, CDR2 SYGVKD. CDR3 length: 15 residues. The CDR3 region is CAISESRAYGYEQYF. The CDR3 DNA reads as TGTGCCATCAGTGAGTCGAGGGCCTACGGGTACGAGCAGTACTTC.

J is TRBJ2-1 and V is TRBV3-1; 7 nucleotides match TRBD2. Germline values: CDR1 LGHDT, CDR2 YNNKEL (reference sequence). Germline trimming cut 4 bases from V and 5 bases from J; bases unmatched to any gene: 8. The CDR3 has 15 residues. CDR3 bases: TGTGCCAGCAGCCCAGATGGCGGGAGACACAATGAGCAGTTCTTC. Translation: CASSPDGGRHNEQFF.

This clonotype was seen repeatedly, ten times or more. This sequence joins TRBV29-1 and TRBJ2-5, with D possibly being TRBD1 (6 bases). Per the germline V gene, CDR1 is SQVTM and CDR2 is ANQGSEA. Trimming shortened V by 7 bases and J by 6 bases, and 15 bases separated the two germline ends. This CDR3 is built from 12 residues. The CDR3 loop reads CSAGSGGQTQYF. The CDR3 DNA reads as TGCAGCGCCGGCAGTGGGGGCCAGACCCAGTACTTC.

Concerning this clonotype: At one boundary the junction diverges from the germline segment, which might be a read error. This rearrangement joins TRBV24-1 to TRBJ2-1; D unresolved. Per germline, CDR1 KGHDR and CDR2 SFDVKD. The CDR3 contains 15 residues. The CDR3 region has the DNA TGTGCCACCAGTGGTGACACGAGCTCCTGCAATGAGCAGTTCTTC. It codes for CATSGDTSSCNEQFF.

The chain recombines TRBV19 with TRBJ1-1; 7 bases are a match to TRBD1. CDR3 length: 14 residues. Germline CDR1 and CDR2: LNHDA and SQIVND (reference sequence). V lost 4 bases and J lost 7; bases outside the gene matches: 9. This CDR3 is CASSKAGTAIEAFF. The CDR3 nucleotides read TGTGCCAGTAGTAAAGCCGGGACAGCGATTGAAGCTTTCTTT.

V usage is TRBV6-5 and J usage is TRBJ2-3, with 16 bases that match TRBD2. In germline, CDR1 is MNHEY, CDR2 SVGAGI. CDR3 size: 16 residues. V lost 4 bases to trimming and J lost 5 bases; unmatched junction nucleotides: 3. CDR3 nucleotide sequence: TGTGCCAGCAGTTTAGGGACTAGCGGGAGGGGAGATACGCAGTATTTT. Amino acid sequence: CASSLGTSGRGDTQYF.

The V gene is TRBV6-2 or TRBV6-3, the J gene TRBJ2-7; 14 bases map to TRBD2. This CDR3 is 16 amino acids long. Losses at the gene ends were 2 bases for V and 6 bases for J; bases not matched to a gene: 6. Germline lookup yields CDR1 MNHEY and CDR2 SVGEGT. The CDR3 DNA sequence: TGTGCCAGCAGTTACGGGACTAGCGGGAGCTTCCTCGAGCAGTACTTC. This sequence encodes CASSYGTSGSFLEQYF.

In its sample, this clonotype was seen once. A much more abundant neighbour one base away suggests this may be a read error. This rearrangement joins TRBV20-1 to TRBJ2-1, with 7 positions matching TRBD2. The V gene's germline CDR1 is DFQATT and CDR2 SNEGSKA (reference sequence). The ends lost 1 base at V and 7 bases at J; junction bases unmatched: 10. The CDR3 is 15 amino acids. The CDR3, as DNA: TGCAGTGCTAGAGTTGTCGGGACTACCGAGAATGAGCAGTTCTTC. Encoded protein: CSARVVGTTENEQFF.

The chain has TRBV15 and TRBJ2-1; D not resolved. Between the trimmed V and J ends, which lost 0 bases and 10 bases, there was a span of 10 bases. The CDR3 extends over 13 amino acids. Looked up from germline, CDR1 is LNHNV and CDR2 is YYDKDF (reference sequence). CDR3 nucleotide sequence: TGTGCCACCAGCAGAGATATAGAGGCGGAGCAGTTCTTC. This gives the protein CATSRDIEAEQFF.

There are many counts of this clonotype. The V call is TRBV4-2, the J call TRBJ2-3; 7 nucleotides line up with TRBD2. Germline V gene sequence: CDR1 LGHNA, CDR2 YNFKEQ. The V gene end was trimmed by 4 bases and the J gene end by 4 bases; junction bases not matched to a gene: 14. CDR3 size: 17 residues. The CDR3 nucleotides are TGTGCCAGCAGCCCTAAGGAGGGACTACTAGCAGCAGATACGCAGTATTTT. The encoded protein is CASSPKEGLLAADTQYF.

V and J are TRBV6-5 and TRBJ2-5, with D possibly TRBD1 on 5 matching bases. CDR1 is MNHEY and CDR2 is SVGAGI in the germline V gene. V was clipped by 2 bases and J by 3 bases, with 13 bases between them. CDR3 length equals 15 residues. In nucleotides, the CDR3 is TGTGCCAGCAGTTACGGGGCAGGGAACAAAGAGACCCAGTACTTC. It specifies CASSYGAGNKETQYF.

This clonotype was counted a few times. The CDR3 spells CASSEGQGLYIQYF. The CDR3 bases are TGTGCCAGCAGTGAGGGGCAGGGATTATACATTCAGTACTTC. J is TRBJ2-4 and V is TRBV6-5; perhaps D is TRBD1 or TRBD2 (5 bases each). This CDR3 has 14 amino acids. Germline V gives CDR1 MNHEY, CDR2 SVGAGI. V lost 5 bases and J lost 8, with 16 bases in between.

Only a few counts were recorded for this clonotype. The chain employs TRBV9 and TRBJ1-1; 7 bases are a match to TRBD1. J lost 0 bases, V lost 6 bases, and 5 bases had no gene match. Germline CDR1 reads SGDLS; CDR2 reads YYNGEE. The CDR3 is 14 residues long. CDR3 loop: CASTGDSMNTEAFF. CDR3 DNA: TGTGCCAGCACCGGGGACAGTATGAACACTGAAGCTTTCTTT.

In this sample, this clonotype turned up a few times. This chain's CDR3 is CASSQVTVQETQYF. Written as DNA, the CDR3 is TGTGCCAGCAGCCAAGTAACAGTTCAAGAGACCCAGTACTTC. This chain joins TRBV3-1 and TRBJ2-5; unclear D gene. This CDR3 contains 14 residues. V was trimmed by 1 base and J by 2 bases, leaving 8 bases between them. CDR1 and CDR2 from the germline V gene are LGHDT and YNNKEL (reference sequence).

This sequence joins TRBV27 and TRBJ2-7; D might be TRBD1 (9 bases). There are 15 residues in the CDR3. V was cut by 6 bases and J by 6 bases, with 21 bases left in between. Germline V gene sequence: CDR1 MNHEY, CDR2 SMNVEV (reference sequence). CDR3 coding DNA: TGTGCCAGCAGCAAAGCCGGGACAGGGACTAGCGAGCAGTACTTC. Amino acid sequence: CASSKAGTGTSEQYF.

The rearrangement uses TRBV20-1 and TRBJ2-7; 12 bases agree with TRBD1. CDR1 and CDR2 from the germline V gene are DFQATT and SNEGSKA (reference sequence). V shed 6 bases, J shed 1 base, and the junction held 22 bases outside the gene matches. This CDR3 spans 20 amino acids. The DNA of the CDR3 is TGCAGTGCAACGGGACAGGGGGCTGAAGCGGGAGGGCCCGGTTCCTACGAGCAGTACTTC. It yields the protein CSATGQGAEAGGPGSYEQYF.

The chain carries TRBV5-1 and TRBJ2-1, with TRBD1 matching 7 bases. The trim removed 8 bases at V and 2 bases at J, leaving 10 bases unmatched. In germline, CDR1 is SGHRS, CDR2 YFSETQ. The CDR3 is 15 residues long. The DNA for the CDR3 is TGCGCCAGTTCACAGGGGCTTGGAACCTACAATGAGCAGTTCTTC. Its protein product is CASSQGLGTYNEQFF.

This clonotype was seen a handful of times. This chain joins TRBV11-2 and TRBJ2-1, with TRBD2 as a possible D gene (5 bases). Trimming left V 4 bases short and J 3 bases short, with 16 bases between. Germline-derived CDR1 and CDR2 are SGHAT and FQNNGV. The CDR3 covers 16 residues. In DNA form, the CDR3 reads TGTGCCAGCAGCTACATGGGGAGCGGTTTCTACAATGAGCAGTTCTTC. Translated, it gives CASSYMGSGFYNEQFF.